Each of the 28 T cell receptor beta chains below was sequenced from the same sample in a study of spatial heterogeneity in lung cancer. TCRdb independently ran MiXCR on the 5' RACE reads; one entry per CDR3 protein. Of just under 95,000 distinct CDR3 sequences listed, approximately 12% are singletons. Stated time point: sample taken at primary tumor resection. Frozen PBMC, nontumor lung or tumor provided whole RNA, which was sequenced unsorted. The sequencing here drew on PBMCs, taken at surgery. The receptors shown here come from a male donor with early-stage non-small cell lung cancer.

The chain recombines TRBV7-2 with TRBJ2-4; a weak D match, TRBD2 (5 bases). With 3 bases removed from V and 0 bases from J, the gap between germline ends came to 12 bases. The CDR3 contains 16 residues. Germline-derived CDR1 and CDR2 are SGHTA and FQGNSA. The CDR3 here is CASSFFRGLAKNIQYF. CDR3 bases: TGTGCCAGCAGCTTTTTTAGAGGGTTAGCCAAAAACATTCAGTACTTC.

The chain links TRBV6-6 to TRBJ1-5, with D hard to call. V shed 5 bases and J shed 4 bases, with 0 bases lying between them. The germline gives CDR1 MNHNY, CDR2 SVGAGI (reference sequence). The CDR3 extends over 10 amino acids. CDR3 DNA sequence: TGTGCCAGCAGTAATCAGCCCCAGCATTTT. It is translated as CASSNQPQHF.

This clonotype was recorded many times. The rearrangement uses TRBV12-3 or TRBV12-4 and TRBJ2-5; D ambiguous. The CDR3 spans 14 residues. Trimming shortened V by 5 bases and J by 5 bases, and 15 bases separated the two germline ends. DNA for the CDR3: TGTGCCAGCAGTCTCCGGCATATCGGGGAGACCCAGTACTTC. Translation: CASSLRHIGETQYF.

V usage is TRBV6-2 or TRBV6-3 and J usage is TRBJ1-1; D not resolved. This CDR3 contains 14 residues. The V and J ends lost 6 bases and 1 base respectively, with 12 bases between them. Germline CDR1 MNHEY, CDR2 SVGEGT. CDR3 amino acids: CASSPGQRNTEAFF. The CDR3 bases are TGTGCCAGCAGCCCGGGCCAGAGGAACACTGAAGCTTTCTTT.

CDR3 nucleotides: TGCGCCAGCAACATTCTCGGGACAAGTGACACTGAAGCTTTCTTT. It codes for CASNILGTSDTEAFF. The chain uses TRBV5-1 and TRBJ1-1, with D perhaps TRBD1 (6 bases). There are 15 residues in the CDR3. V was trimmed by 6 bases and J by 3 bases, leaving 18 bases between them. The germline V gene encodes CDR1 SGHRS and CDR2 YFSETQ.

The genes are TRBV4-2 and TRBJ2-1, with 11 positions matching TRBD2. V shed 3 bases, J shed 4 bases, and the junction held 5 bases outside the gene matches. The CDR3 extends over 16 amino acids. In germline, CDR1 is LGHNA, CDR2 YNFKEQ. CDR3 sequence reads: CASSQEPSGGYNEQFF. The DNA of the CDR3 is TGTGCCAGCAGCCAGGAACCTAGCGGGGGGTACAATGAGCAGTTCTTC.

This clonotype occurred a few times. The rearrangement joins TRBV20-1 to TRBJ2-7; 10 nucleotides align to TRBD1. The germline gives CDR1 DFQATT, CDR2 SNEGSKA (reference sequence). The CDR3 runs 14 residues. V lost 2 bases, J lost 5 bases, and 6 bases stayed unmatched. As DNA, the CDR3 is TGCAGTGCTAGAAGCTTGGGACAGGGGAACGAGCAGTACTTC. This encodes CSARSLGQGNEQYF.

This chain links TRBV10-3 with TRBJ2-3; D unresolved. CDR1 ENHRY and CDR2 SYGVKD come from the germline V gene. V was pared by 4 bases and J by 1 base, with 9 bases between. The CDR3 totals 14 residues. The CDR3 sequence is CAISVQGRTDTQYF. The CDR3 bases are TGTGCCATCAGTGTTCAAGGACGCACAGATACGCAGTATTTT.

This chain joins TRBV29-1 and TRBJ1-1; no clear D. V gave up 3 bases and J gave up 4 bases, with 6 bases separating them. Germline-derived CDR1 and CDR2 are SQVTM and ANQGSEA. CDR3 length: 11 residues. The CDR3 sequence: CSVDWGTEAFF. DNA for the CDR3: TGCAGCGTTGACTGGGGCACTGAAGCTTTCTTT.

This clonotype showed up just a few times. V gene TRBV6-6 combines with J gene TRBJ2-5; no clear D gene. Germline V gene lookup returns CDR1 MNHNY and CDR2 SVGAGI (reference sequence). Trimming took 6 bases from V and 5 from J, leaving 13 bases between them. There are 13 residues in the CDR3. CDR3 sequence: CASRLPAQETQYF. The CDR3 nucleotides read TGTGCCAGCAGGCTCCCGGCCCAGGAGACCCAGTACTTC.

In this sample, this clonotype turned up a few times. CDR3 sequence: CASSLNPGGARFEGYTF. As DNA, the CDR3 is TGTGCCAGCAGCCTAAACCCAGGGGGCGCCCGCTTCGAGGGCTACACCTTC. This chain uses TRBV7-6 with TRBJ1-2, with 8 nucleotides matching TRBD1. Germline loops: CDR1 SGHVS, CDR2 FNYEAQ. The CDR3 sequence is 17 residues long. V dropped 5 bases and J dropped 8; count of bases not matched to a gene: 19.

This clonotype has only a few counts. This chain joins TRBV4-3 and TRBJ2-1, with TRBD2 identical over 8 bases. The ends lost 0 bases at V and 6 bases at J; junction bases unmatched: 7. From germline, CDR1 is LGHNA and CDR2 YSLEER. The CDR3 length is 16 residues. The CDR3 sequence is CASSQDFGGGRNEQFF. The CDR3 bases are TGCGCCAGCAGCCAAGATTTCGGGGGGGGCCGCAATGAGCAGTTCTTC.

This clonotype has a handful of counts. This chain uses TRBV2 with TRBJ2-7; no clear D. The length of the CDR3 is 13 residues. The V and J ends lost 9 bases and 2 bases respectively, with 14 bases between them. Germline lookup yields CDR1 SNHLY and CDR2 FYNNEI. CDR3 sequence: CARSTELTYEQYF. In DNA form, the CDR3 reads TGTGCCAGATCCACAGAGCTAACCTACGAGCAGTACTTC.

This clonotype has more than one count but fewer than ten. The chain has TRBV10-2 and TRBJ2-1; D might be TRBD2 (7 bases). Trimming pared 3 bases from V and 0 bases from J, leaving 15 bases between. The CDR3 totals 17 residues. In germline, CDR1 is WSHSY, CDR2 SAAADI. The CDR3 DNA is TGCGCCAGCAGTGATGGCGGGGGCCCCCCCTCCTACAATGAGCAGTTCTTC. Its translation is CASSDGGGPPSYNEQFF.

This clonotype was counted a few times. The chain links TRBV12-3 or TRBV12-4 to TRBJ1-6; D is undetermined. V was shortened by 1 base and J by 6 bases, with 13 bases between the two germline ends. CDR3 size: 16 residues. CDR3 sequence (DNA): TGTGCCAGCAGTTTAGGCTTATTAGGAACTAATTCACCCCTCCACTTT. It codes for CASSLGLLGTNSPLHF.

This clonotype showed up many times. CDR3 DNA: TGTGCCAGCAGGAGCCGGACAGCTAATCAGCCCCAGCATTTT. Residues: CASRSRTANQPQHF. The chain recombines TRBV12-3 or TRBV12-4 with TRBJ1-5, with TRBD1 as a possible D gene (6 bases). The CDR3 has 14 amino acids. Trimming left V 6 bases short and J 4 bases short, with 13 bases between.

This chain joins TRBV28 and TRBJ2-1, with D unclear. Trimming stripped 6 bases from V and 4 bases from J, with 13 bases between. The germline gives CDR1 MDHEN, CDR2 SYDVKM. The CDR3 loop spans 14 amino acids. The CDR3 here is CASRPPTGYNEQFF. The CDR3 DNA is TGTGCCAGCAGGCCCCCGACTGGTTACAATGAGCAGTTCTTC.

This clonotype has just a few counts. This sequence joins TRBV29-1 and TRBJ1-4, with a possible D match to TRBD1 (6 bases). The V gene lost 4 bases and the J gene lost 8 bases, with 14 bases spanning the gap. This CDR3 has 13 amino acids. CDR1 is SQVTM, CDR2 ANQGSEA, per germline. CDR3 region: CSVGTAGGEKLFF. In DNA, the CDR3 is TGCAGCGTTGGGACAGCCGGAGGGGAAAAACTGTTTTTT.

The chain links TRBV10-3 to TRBJ2-3; 11 bases agree with TRBD2. The germline V gene has CDR1 ENHRY and CDR2 SYGVKD. The junction had 4 bases not matched to a gene; V was cut back by 10 bases and J by 1 base. CDR3 length: 14 amino acids. The CDR3 DNA reads as TGTGCCACCGTAGCGGGAGGGGGCACAGATACGCAGTATTTT. The encoded protein is CATVAGGGTDTQYF.

The chain combines TRBV10-3 with TRBJ1-2; D is uncertain. The CDR3 is 13 residues long. Germline assignment: CDR1 ENHRY and CDR2 SYGVKD. The V and J ends lost 3 bases and 8 bases respectively, with 13 bases between them. This chain's CDR3 is CAISEGQGDGYTF. The CDR3 DNA sequence: TGTGCCATCAGTGAAGGTCAAGGTGACGGCTACACCTTC.

This clonotype occurred a few times. The chain combines TRBV12-3 or TRBV12-4 with TRBJ2-5; the D gene could be TRBD1 or TRBD2 (6 bases each). V lost 6 bases to trimming and J lost 2 bases, with 19 bases between them. The CDR3 contains 16 residues. CDR3 sequence: CASSPRRGAQQETQYF. CDR3 coding DNA: TGTGCCAGCAGCCCAAGGAGGGGGGCCCAACAAGAGACCCAGTACTTC.

This sequence joins TRBV6-5 and TRBJ2-1; D is possibly TRBD1 or TRBD2 (6 bases each). The CDR3 sequence is 15 residues long. Trimming stripped 7 bases from V and 0 bases from J, with 13 bases between. Germline V lookup: CDR1 MNHEY, CDR2 SVGAGI. CDR3: CASTRGTLSYNEQFF. The CDR3 region has the DNA TGTGCCAGCACCCGGGGGACACTCTCCTACAATGAGCAGTTCTTC.

The genes are TRBV9 and TRBJ1-2; tentatively, D is TRBD1 (6 bases). With 0 bases removed from V and 4 bases from J, the gap between germline ends came to 19 bases. This CDR3 contains 17 residues. In germline, CDR1 is SGDLS, CDR2 YYNGEE. The CDR3 DNA is TGTGCCAGCAGCGTAGCCCGCCCCTCAACAGGGAGCTATGGCTACACCTTC. Encoded protein: CASSVARPSTGSYGYTF.

This chain links TRBV12-3 or TRBV12-4 with TRBJ1-2, with a weak D call TRBD1 (5 bases). With 5 bases removed from V and 7 bases from J, the gap between germline ends came to 14 bases. This CDR3 contains 13 residues. DNA for the CDR3: TGTGCCAGCAGTACTCAGGGCAGAGGTGGCTACACCTTC. This codes for CASSTQGRGGYTF.

This clonotype has at least ten counts. The CDR3 reads CASSEAGTASYEQYF. CDR3 sequence (DNA): TGTGCCAGCAGCGAAGCCGGGACGGCTTCCTACGAGCAGTACTTC. V and J are TRBV9 and TRBJ2-7; D assignment may be TRBD1 or TRBD2 (5 bases each). Trimming shortened V by 3 bases and J by 1 base, and 14 bases separated the two germline ends. This CDR3 has 15 amino acids. Germline V gene data show CDR1 as SGDLS and CDR2 as YYNGEE. Complete variable domain (other parts from reference TRBV9 and TRBJ2-7): DSGVTQTPKHLITATGQRVTLRCSPRSGDLSVYWYQQSLDQGLQFLIQYYNGEERAKGNILERFSAQQFPDLHSELNLSSLELGDSALYFCASSEAGTASYEQYFGPGTRLTVT.

The chain uses TRBV24-1 and TRBJ2-5; TRBD2 is a possible D gene (6 bases). Germline assignment: CDR1 KGHDR and CDR2 SFDVKD. The V gene lost 4 bases and the J gene lost 2 bases, with 19 bases spanning the gap. There are 17 residues in the CDR3. In DNA, the CDR3 is TGTGCCACCAGTGAACCTGGACGGTTAGGGACTCAAGAGACCCAGTACTTC. Translated, it gives CATSEPGRLGTQETQYF.

There are many counts of this clonotype. V and J are TRBV20-1 and TRBJ2-7; 8 nucleotides line up with TRBD2. Trimming removed 5 bases from V and 3 bases from J; junction bases left unmatched: 12. CDR1 and CDR2 from the germline V gene are DFQATT and SNEGSKA (reference sequence). The CDR3 sequence is 15 residues long. This CDR3 is CSAWTSSSGSYEQYF. CDR3 coding DNA: TGCAGTGCTTGGACTAGCTCCAGCGGGAGCTACGAGCAGTACTTC.

This clonotype turned up a few times. The rearrangement links TRBV6-6 to TRBJ1-5; no clear D gene. Trimming removed 5 bases at V and 0 bases at J, with 26 bases between. Looked up from germline, CDR1 is MNHNY and CDR2 is SVGAGI (reference sequence). This CDR3 comprises 20 residues. CDR3: CASSNPLDRVNRYSNQPQHF. CDR3 DNA: TGTGCCAGCAGTAACCCTTTGGATAGGGTTAACCGTTATAGCAATCAGCCCCAGCATTTT.